Listed here are 7 T cell receptor beta chains from one sample, sequenced in a study of blood T cell repertoires in COVID-19 (dated by TCRdb to about 2020). The method behind the library was the immunoSEQ multiplex PCR assay. TCRdb obtained this table from immuneACCESS and retained in-frame rearrangements with V and J assigned. These tables miss some clones; where compared with another copy, unresolved V genes account for less than half of the shortfall, and the remainder is unexplained. The sample table contains around 130,000 clones; only one count was recorded for 75% to 90% of them. About 18% of the sample lies in the top ten. What was sequenced was peripheral blood. All receptors derive from a woman aged 45-60 years who had recovered from COVID-19.

Remarks on this clone: In the same sample, other DNA sequences code for this CDR3. This sequence joins TRBV2 and TRBJ1-5; 9 bases are a match to TRBD1. From germline, CDR1 is SNHLY and CDR2 FYNNEI. Trimming cost V 4 bases and J 2 bases; bases outside gene matches: 0. The CDR3 length is 14 residues. This CDR3 reads CASSGTGGNQPQHF. DNA of the CDR3: TGTGCCAGCAGTGGGACAGGGGGCAATCAGCCCCAGCATTTT.

The chain is built from TRBV28 and TRBJ2-7; 7 bases match TRBD1. Trimming at V came to 5 bases and at J to 4 bases, leaving 2 bases not matched to a gene. Germline V gene data show CDR1 as MDHEN and CDR2 as SYDVKM. The CDR3 length is 12 residues. CDR3 coding DNA: TGTGCCAGCAGTACGACAGGGTACGAGCAGTACTTC. Amino acid sequence: CASSTTGYEQYF.

V and J are TRBV27 and TRBJ1-1, with 7 bases aligning to TRBD1. V was clipped by 5 bases and J by 1 base; unmatched bases: 10. The germline gives CDR1 MNHEY, CDR2 SMNVEV (reference sequence). This CDR3 has 16 amino acids. The CDR3 DNA reads TGTGCCAGCAGTCTCGGAAACAGGGGAGGGAACACTGAAGCTTTCTTT. As protein: CASSLGNRGGNTEAFF.

The chain recombines TRBV18 with TRBJ2-2, with 8 bases identical to TRBD2. V gave up 2 bases and J gave up 2 bases; unmatched junction bases: 7. CDR1 KGHSH and CDR2 LQKENI come from the germline V gene. CDR3 size: 17 residues. CDR3 nucleotide sequence: TGTGCCAGCTCACCAGGAATAGCGGGAAGAAACACCGGGGAGCTGTTTTTT. Amino acid sequence: CASSPGIAGRNTGELFF.

The chain combines TRBV29-1 with TRBJ2-7, with TRBD2 as a possible D gene (6 bases). The germline CDR1 and CDR2 sequences are SQVTM and ANQGSEA. The CDR3 covers 12 residues. With 7 bases removed from V and 1 base from J, the gap between germline ends came to 11 bases. The CDR3 nucleotides read TGCAGCGCGGGGGAGCTTTCCTACGAGCAGTACTTC. Its protein is CSAGELSYEQYF.

This clone came up once. J is TRBJ2-3 and V is TRBV25-1, with TRBD2 as a possible D gene (6 bases). The germline CDR1 and CDR2 sequences are MGHDK and SYGVNS. The CDR3 spans 16 residues. V lost 2 bases and J lost 2, with 14 bases in between. CDR3 coding DNA: TGTGCCAGCAGTGAACCCACTAGCCCCAACACAGATACGCAGTATTTT. It translates to CASSEPTSPNTDTQYF.

V is TRBV11-2 and J is TRBJ2-3, with D uncertain. The CDR3 spans 14 residues. Germline values: CDR1 SGHAT, CDR2 FQNNGV. V lost 5 bases and J 1 base, leaving 10 bases between the germline ends. The CDR3 is CASSPVTGTDTQYF. In DNA, the CDR3 is TGTGCCAGCAGCCCCGTAACTGGCACAGATACGCAGTATTTT.